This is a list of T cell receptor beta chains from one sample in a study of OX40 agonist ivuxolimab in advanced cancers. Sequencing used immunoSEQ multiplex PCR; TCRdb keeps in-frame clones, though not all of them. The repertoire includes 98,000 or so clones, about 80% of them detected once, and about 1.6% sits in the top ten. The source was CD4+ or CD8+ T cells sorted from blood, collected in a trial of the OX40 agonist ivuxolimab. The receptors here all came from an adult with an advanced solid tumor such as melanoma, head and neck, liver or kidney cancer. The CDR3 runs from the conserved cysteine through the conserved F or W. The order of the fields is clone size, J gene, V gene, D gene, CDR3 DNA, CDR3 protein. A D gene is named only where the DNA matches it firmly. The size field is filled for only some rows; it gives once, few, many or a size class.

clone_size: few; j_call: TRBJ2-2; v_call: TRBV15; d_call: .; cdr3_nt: TGTGCCACCAGCAGAGGTCTCCTTGGGCGGGCGAACACCGGGGAGCTGTTTTTT; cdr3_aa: CATSRGLLGRANTGELFF
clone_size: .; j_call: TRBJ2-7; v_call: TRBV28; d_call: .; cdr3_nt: TGTGCCAGCGGAAGGAACAAAGACTACGAGCAGTACTTC; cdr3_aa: CASGRNKDYEQYF
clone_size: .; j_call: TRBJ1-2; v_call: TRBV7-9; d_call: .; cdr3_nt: TGTGCCAGCAGCTTAGCGAAAGGTGGCTACACCTTC; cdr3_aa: CASSLAKGGYTF
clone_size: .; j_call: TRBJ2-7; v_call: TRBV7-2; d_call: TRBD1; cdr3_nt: TGTGCCAGCAGCGCCGGGACAGGGGGCTACGAGCAGTACTTC; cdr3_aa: CASSAGTGGYEQYF
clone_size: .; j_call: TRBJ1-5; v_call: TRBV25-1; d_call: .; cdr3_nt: TGTGAGCCCCCTAGGCGGCAGCCCCAGCATTTT; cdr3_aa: CEPPRRQPQHF
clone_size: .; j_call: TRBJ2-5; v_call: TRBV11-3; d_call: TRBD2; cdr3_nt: TGTGCCAGCAGCTCCGGGACTAGAGAGACCCAGTACTTC; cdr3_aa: CASSSGTRETQYF
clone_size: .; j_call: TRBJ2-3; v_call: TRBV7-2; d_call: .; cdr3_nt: TGTGCCAGCAGCCAAGGCCGGGATACGCAGTATTTT; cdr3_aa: CASSQGRDTQYF
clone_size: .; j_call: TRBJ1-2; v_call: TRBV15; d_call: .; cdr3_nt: TGTGCCACCAGCAGAGGTCAGGCTGTAAACTTCTATGGCTACACCTTC; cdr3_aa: CATSRGQAVNFYGYTF
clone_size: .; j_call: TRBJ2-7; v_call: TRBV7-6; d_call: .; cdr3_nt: TGTGCCAGCAGCTTAGTATCCCCAGGGGTCGGCCGATCCTACGAGCAGTACTTC; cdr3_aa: CASSLVSPGVGRSYEQYF
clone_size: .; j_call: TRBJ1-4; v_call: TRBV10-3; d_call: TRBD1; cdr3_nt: TGTGCCATCAGTGTCACAGGGGGTAATGAAAAACTGTTTTTT; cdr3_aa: CAISVTGGNEKLFF
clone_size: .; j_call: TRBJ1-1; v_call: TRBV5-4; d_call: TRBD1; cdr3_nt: TGTGCCAGCAGCTTGATAGACAGGGTTAACACTGAAGCTTTCTTT; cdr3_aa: CASSLIDRVNTEAFF
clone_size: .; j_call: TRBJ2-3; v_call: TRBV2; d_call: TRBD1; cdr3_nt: TGTGCCAGCAGTAACTCACTAGGGGGCTTGCAGTATTTT; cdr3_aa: CASSNSLGGLQYF
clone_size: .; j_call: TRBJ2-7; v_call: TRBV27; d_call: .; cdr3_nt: TGTGCCAGCAGTTTATGGTCGGCGAGTCCTACTCATACCTACGAGCAGTACTTC; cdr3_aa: CASSLWSASPTHTYEQYF
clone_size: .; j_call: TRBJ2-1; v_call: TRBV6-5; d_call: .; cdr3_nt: TGTGCCAGCAGTTACGGGAGGGGGCCCGGCGAGTTCTTC; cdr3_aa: CASSYGRGPGEFF
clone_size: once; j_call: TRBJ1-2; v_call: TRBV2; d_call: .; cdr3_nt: TGTGCCAGCTTGAGGAGGGGTAACTATGGCTACACCTTC; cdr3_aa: CASLRRGNYGYTF
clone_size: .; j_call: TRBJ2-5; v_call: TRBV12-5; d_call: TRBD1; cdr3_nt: TGTGCTAGTGGTTTGGGGGACAGGGTCTCGGAGACCCAGTACTTC; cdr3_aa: CASGLGDRVSETQYF
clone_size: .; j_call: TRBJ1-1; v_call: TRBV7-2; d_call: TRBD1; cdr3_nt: TGTGCCAGCAGACTGGGACAGGGGCAAACTGAAGCTTTCTTT; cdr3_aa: CASRLGQGQTEAFF
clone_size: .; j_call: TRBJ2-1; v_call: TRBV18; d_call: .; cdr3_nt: TGTGCCAGCTCACCACTCGATCTCGATGAGCAGTTCTTC; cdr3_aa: CASSPLDLDEQFF
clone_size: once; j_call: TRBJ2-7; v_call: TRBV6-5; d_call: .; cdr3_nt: TGTGCCAGCAGTCCGTCCGGAATCGAGCAGTACTTC; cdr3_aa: CASSPSGIEQYF
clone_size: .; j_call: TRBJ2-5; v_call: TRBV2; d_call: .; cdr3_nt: TGTGCCAGCAGCCGGGGCCCTGGGGAGACCCAGTACTTC; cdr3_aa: CASSRGPGETQYF
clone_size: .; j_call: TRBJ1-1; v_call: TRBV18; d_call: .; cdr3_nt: TGTGCCAGCACACCCGCCGGGGGACGGAACACTGAAGCTTTCTTT; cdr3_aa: CASTPAGGRNTEAFF